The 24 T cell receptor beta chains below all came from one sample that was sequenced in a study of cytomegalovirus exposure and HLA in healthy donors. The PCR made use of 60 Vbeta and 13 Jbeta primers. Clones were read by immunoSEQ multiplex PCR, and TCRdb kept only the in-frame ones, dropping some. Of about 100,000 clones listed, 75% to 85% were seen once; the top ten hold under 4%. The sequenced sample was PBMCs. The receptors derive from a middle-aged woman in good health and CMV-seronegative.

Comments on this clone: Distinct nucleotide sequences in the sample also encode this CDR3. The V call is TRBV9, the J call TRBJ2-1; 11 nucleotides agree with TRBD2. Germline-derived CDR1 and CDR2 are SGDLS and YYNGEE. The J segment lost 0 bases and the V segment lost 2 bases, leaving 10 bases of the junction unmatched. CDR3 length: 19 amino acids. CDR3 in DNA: TGTGCCAGCAGCGTCGAGGATAGCGGGGGGGCGAGCTCCTACAATGAGCAGTTCTTC. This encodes CASSVEDSGGASSYNEQFF.

The CDR3 DNA sequence: TGTGCCTGGAGTGTACTAGCCAGCACGATACGGAATTCACCCCTCCACTTT. Its protein product is CAWSVLASTIRNSPLHF. J is TRBJ1-6 and V is TRBV30; D uncertain. This CDR3 spans 17 amino acids. Germline CDR1 reads GTSNPN; CDR2 reads SVGIG (reference sequence). V was pared by 0 bases and J by 7 bases, with 19 bases between.

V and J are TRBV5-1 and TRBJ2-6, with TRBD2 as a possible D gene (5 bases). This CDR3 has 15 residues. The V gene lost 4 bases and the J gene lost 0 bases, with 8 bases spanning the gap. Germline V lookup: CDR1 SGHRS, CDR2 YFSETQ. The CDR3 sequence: CASSVGSSGANVLTF. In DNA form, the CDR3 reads TGCGCCAGCAGCGTGGGGAGCTCTGGGGCCAACGTCCTGACTTTC.

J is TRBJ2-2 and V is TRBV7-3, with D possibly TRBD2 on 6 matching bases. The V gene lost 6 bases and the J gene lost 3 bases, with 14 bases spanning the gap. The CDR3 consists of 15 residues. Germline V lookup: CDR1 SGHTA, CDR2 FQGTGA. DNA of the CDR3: TGTGCCAGCAGATCAACTCCGGGGGACACCGGGGAGCTGTTTTTT. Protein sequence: CASRSTPGDTGELFF.

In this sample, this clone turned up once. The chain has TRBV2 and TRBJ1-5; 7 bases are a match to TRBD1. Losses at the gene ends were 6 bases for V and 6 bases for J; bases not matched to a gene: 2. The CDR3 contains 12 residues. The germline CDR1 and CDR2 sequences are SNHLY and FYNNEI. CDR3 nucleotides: TGTGCCAGCAGCGGGACAGCTCAGCCCCAGCATTTT. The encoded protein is CASSGTAQPQHF.

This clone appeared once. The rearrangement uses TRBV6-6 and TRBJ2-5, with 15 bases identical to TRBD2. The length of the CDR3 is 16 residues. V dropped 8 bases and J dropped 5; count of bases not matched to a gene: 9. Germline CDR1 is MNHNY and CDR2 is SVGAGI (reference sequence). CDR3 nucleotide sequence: TGTGCCAGCTACACGGGACTAGCGGGGGGCGGGGAGACCCAGTACTTC. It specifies CASYTGLAGGGETQYF.

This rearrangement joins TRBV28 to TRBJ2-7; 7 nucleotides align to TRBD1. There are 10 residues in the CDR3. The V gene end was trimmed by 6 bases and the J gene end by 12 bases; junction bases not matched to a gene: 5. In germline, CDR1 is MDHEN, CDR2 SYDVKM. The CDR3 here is CASSSGQWYF. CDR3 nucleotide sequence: TGTGCCAGCAGCTCGGGACAGTGGTACTTC.

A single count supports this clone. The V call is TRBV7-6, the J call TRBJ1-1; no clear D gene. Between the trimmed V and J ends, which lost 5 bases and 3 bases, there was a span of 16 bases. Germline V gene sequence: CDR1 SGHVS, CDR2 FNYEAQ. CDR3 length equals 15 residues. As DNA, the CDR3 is TGTGCCAGCAGCCCCGCCGGCCCCCGGGACACTGAAGCTTTCTTT. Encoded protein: CASSPAGPRDTEAFF.

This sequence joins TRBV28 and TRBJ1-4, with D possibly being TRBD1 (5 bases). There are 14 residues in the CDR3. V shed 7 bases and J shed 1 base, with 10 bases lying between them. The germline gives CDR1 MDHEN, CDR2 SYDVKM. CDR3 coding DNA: TGTGCCAGCACTAGACAGAGAACTAATGAAAAACTGTTTTTT. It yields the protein CASTRQRTNEKLFF.

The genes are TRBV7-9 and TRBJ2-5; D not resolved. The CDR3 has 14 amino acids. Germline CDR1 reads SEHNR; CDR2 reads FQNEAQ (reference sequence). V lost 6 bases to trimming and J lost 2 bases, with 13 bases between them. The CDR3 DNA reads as TGTGCCAGCAGTACGACTGCCCGACAAGAGACCCAGTACTTC. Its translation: CASSTTARQETQYF.

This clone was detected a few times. CDR3 sequence: CASPGTGEPNEKLFF. The DNA of the CDR3 is TGTGCCAGTCCCGGGACAGGGGAACCTAATGAAAAACTGTTTTTT. V and J are TRBV19 and TRBJ1-4, with 10 nucleotides matching TRBD1. After removal of 8 bases from V and 3 bases from J, the junction contained 6 bases not matched to a gene. Germline lookup yields CDR1 LNHDA and CDR2 SQIVND (reference sequence). The CDR3 is made up of 15 amino acids.

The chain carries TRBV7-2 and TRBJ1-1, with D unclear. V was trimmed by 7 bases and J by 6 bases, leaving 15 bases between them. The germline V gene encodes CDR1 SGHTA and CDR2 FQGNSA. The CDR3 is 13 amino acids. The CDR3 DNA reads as TGTGCCAGCACCTTCTTCCGTAGAGCTGAAGCTTTCTTT. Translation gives CASTFFRRAEAFF.

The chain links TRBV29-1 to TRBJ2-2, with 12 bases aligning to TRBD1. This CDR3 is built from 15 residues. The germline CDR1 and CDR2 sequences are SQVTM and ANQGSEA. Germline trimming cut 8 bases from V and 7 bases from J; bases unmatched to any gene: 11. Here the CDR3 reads CSSAGQGAEGGELFF. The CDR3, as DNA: TGCAGCAGTGCGGGACAGGGGGCGGAGGGCGGGGAGCTGTTTTTT.

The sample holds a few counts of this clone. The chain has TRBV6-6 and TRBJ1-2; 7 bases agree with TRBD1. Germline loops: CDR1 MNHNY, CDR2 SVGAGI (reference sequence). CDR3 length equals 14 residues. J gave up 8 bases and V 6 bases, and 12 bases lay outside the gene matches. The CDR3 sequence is CASRSDRYIGGYTF. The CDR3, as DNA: TGTGCCAGCAGATCGGACAGGTACATTGGCGGCTACACCTTC.

The CDR3: CASSSGGLGGETQYF. The DNA for the CDR3 is TGTGCCAGCAGCTCGGGGGGACTAGGGGGAGAGACCCAGTACTTC. The genes are TRBV9 and TRBJ2-5; TRBD2 matches at 8 bases. The trim removed 4 bases at V and 4 bases at J, leaving 9 bases unmatched. This CDR3 has 15 amino acids. Looked up from germline, CDR1 is SGDLS and CDR2 is YYNGEE.

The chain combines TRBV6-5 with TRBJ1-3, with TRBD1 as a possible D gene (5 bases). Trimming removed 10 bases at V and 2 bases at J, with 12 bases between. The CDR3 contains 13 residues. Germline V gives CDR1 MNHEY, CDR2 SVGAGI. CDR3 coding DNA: TGTGCCACACTCGGGGGAACTGGAAACACCATATATTTT. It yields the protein CATLGGTGNTIYF.

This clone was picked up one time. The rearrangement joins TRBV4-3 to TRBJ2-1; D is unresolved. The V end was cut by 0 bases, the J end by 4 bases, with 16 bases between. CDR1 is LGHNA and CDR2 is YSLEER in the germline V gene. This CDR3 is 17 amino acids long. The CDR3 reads CASSQDLRRPAYNEQFF. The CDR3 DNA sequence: TGCGCCAGCAGCCAAGATTTGAGGCGTCCGGCGTACAATGAGCAGTTCTTC.

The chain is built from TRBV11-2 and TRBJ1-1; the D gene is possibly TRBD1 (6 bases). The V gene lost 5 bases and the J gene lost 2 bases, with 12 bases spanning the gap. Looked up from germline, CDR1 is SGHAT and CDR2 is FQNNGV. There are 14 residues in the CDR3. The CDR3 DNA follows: TGTGCCAGCAGCCGTCAACAGGGCAACACTGAAGCTTTCTTT. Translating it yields CASSRQQGNTEAFF.

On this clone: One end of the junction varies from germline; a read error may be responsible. In DNA, the CDR3 is TGTGCCAGCAGCCCGGGGACAGGGGCCGGTAATTCACCCCTCAACTTT. Residues: CASSPGTGAGNSPLNF. The V call is TRBV5-4, the J call TRBJ1-6; 10 bases line up with TRBD1. Germline values: CDR1 SGHNT, CDR2 YYREEE (reference sequence). The length of the CDR3 is 16 residues.

CDR3 sequence: CATRKTSGETQYF. The CDR3 nucleotides read TGTGCCACCAGAAAGACTAGCGGAGAGACCCAGTACTTC. The rearrangement uses TRBV15 and TRBJ2-5; TRBD2 matches at 9 bases. Unmatched junction bases numbered 3, after V lost 6 bases and J lost 4 bases. Germline loops: CDR1 LNHNV, CDR2 YYDKDF (reference sequence). The CDR3 consists of 13 residues.

The CDR3 spells CASSPSRGYNSPLHF. The DNA of the CDR3 is TGTGCCAGCAGCCCGAGCAGGGGTTATAATTCACCCCTCCACTTT. The chain uses TRBV9 and TRBJ1-6; D may be TRBD1 (6 bases). Germline V CDR1 and CDR2: SGDLS, YYNGEE. Trimming stripped 4 bases from V and 4 bases from J, with 12 bases between. This CDR3 has 15 amino acids. The full variable domain, its missing parts supplied by reference TRBV9 and TRBJ1-6, is DSGVTQTPKHLITATGQRVTLRCSPRSGDLSVYWYQQSLDQGLQFLIQYYNGEERAKGNILERFSAQQFPDLHSELNLSSLELGDSALYFCASSPSRGYNSPLHFGNGTRLTVT.

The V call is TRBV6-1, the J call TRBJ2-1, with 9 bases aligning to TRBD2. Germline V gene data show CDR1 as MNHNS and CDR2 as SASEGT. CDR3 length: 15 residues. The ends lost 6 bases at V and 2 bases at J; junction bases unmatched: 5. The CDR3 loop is CASRGGGAPYNEQFF. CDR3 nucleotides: TGTGCCAGCAGGGGCGGGGGGGCACCCTACAATGAGCAGTTCTTC.

The CDR3 DNA reads TGTGCCAGCTCAAACCCAATGAGGTCTACAGATACGCAGTATTTT. As protein: CASSNPMRSTDTQYF. The rearrangement uses TRBV18 and TRBJ2-3, with no clear D. This CDR3 spans 15 amino acids. Trimming removed 5 bases from V and 3 bases from J, with 15 bases in between. Per germline, CDR1 KGHSH and CDR2 LQKENI.

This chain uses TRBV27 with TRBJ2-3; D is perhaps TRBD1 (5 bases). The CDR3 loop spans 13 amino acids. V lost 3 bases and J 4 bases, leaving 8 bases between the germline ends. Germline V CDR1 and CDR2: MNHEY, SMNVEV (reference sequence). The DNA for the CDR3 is TGTGCCAGCAGTTTGGAAGGGGCAGATACGCAGTATTTT. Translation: CASSLEGADTQYF.